Listed below are T cell receptor beta chains from one sample, sequenced in a study of a mutant IDH1 vaccine in newly diagnosed glioma. Using immunoSEQ multiplex PCR, the repertoire was profiled, and TCRdb retains in-frame clones only, with some absent. The sample consists of tens of thousands of clones, 75% to 85% of them appearing once. No antigens are known for them. The source material was PBMCs, sampled from a glioma patient whose treatment included an IDH1 peptide vaccine. The receptors shown here come from a man aged 35 to 55 with glioma. The CDR3 runs from the conserved cysteine through the conserved F or W. The order of the fields is CDR3 DNA, CDR3 protein, D gene, clone size, CDR3 length, J gene, V gene. The D gene is left open where the match is weak. Expanded clones are given a class, and other clones once, few, many or no size at all.

cdr3_nt: TGTGCCACCAGCAGGGATAGCGCCACTGAAGCTTTCTTT
cdr3_aa: CATSRDSATEAFF
d_call: -
clone_size: -
cdr3_length: 13
j_call: TRBJ1-1
v_call: TRBV15

cdr3_nt: TGTGCCCCCAAACCCCCTCGACCGCCGGGCTGTGGAAACACCATATATTTT
cdr3_aa: CAPKPPRPPGCGNTIYF
d_call: -
clone_size: -
cdr3_length: 17
j_call: TRBJ1-3
v_call: TRBV6-4

cdr3_nt: TGTGCCAGCAGCTTGGTTACAGATTATCAGCCCCAGCATTTT
cdr3_aa: CASSLVTDYQPQHF
d_call: -
clone_size: -
cdr3_length: 14
j_call: TRBJ1-5
v_call: TRBV5-6

cdr3_nt: TGTGCCAGCAGCTGGGAAGGCGAGACCCAGTACTTC
cdr3_aa: CASSWEGETQYF
d_call: -
clone_size: -
cdr3_length: 12
j_call: TRBJ2-5
v_call: TRBV5-6

cdr3_nt: TGTGCCAGCAGTCCGAGAGGGGCTTTGACAGATACGCAGTATTTT
cdr3_aa: CASSPRGALTDTQYF
d_call: -
clone_size: few
cdr3_length: 15
j_call: TRBJ2-3
v_call: TRBV27

cdr3_nt: TGCAGCGTTGTCAACGGGGAGCTGTTTTTT
cdr3_aa: CSVVNGELFF
d_call: -
clone_size: -
cdr3_length: 10
j_call: TRBJ2-2
v_call: TRBV29-1

cdr3_nt: TGTGCCAGCAGCATCACAGGGTTTCCTACCAATGAGCAGTTCTTC
cdr3_aa: CASSITGFPTNEQFF
d_call: -
clone_size: -
cdr3_length: 15
j_call: TRBJ2-1
v_call: TRBV7-9

cdr3_nt: TGTGCCAGCAGCAAAGGGACAGACTACTATGGCTACACCTTC
cdr3_aa: CASSKGTDYYGYTF
d_call: TRBD1
clone_size: -
cdr3_length: 14
j_call: TRBJ1-2
v_call: TRBV28

cdr3_nt: TGTGCCAGCAGTTTATCCCTACTCGCGGGGGTCGGGGAAGAGCAGTTCTTC
cdr3_aa: CASSLSLLAGVGEEQFF
d_call: TRBD2
clone_size: -
cdr3_length: 17
j_call: TRBJ2-1
v_call: TRBV28

cdr3_nt: TGTGCCAGCAGTTACTCAGTCCTAGCGGGGGAGCAGTTCTTC
cdr3_aa: CASSYSVLAGEQFF
d_call: TRBD2
clone_size: -
cdr3_length: 14
j_call: TRBJ2-1
v_call: TRBV6-6

cdr3_nt: TGTGCCAGCTCATCCACTAGCGGGGGCACCGGGGAGCTGTTTTTT
cdr3_aa: CASSSTSGGTGELFF
d_call: TRBD2
clone_size: -
cdr3_length: 15
j_call: TRBJ2-2
v_call: TRBV18

cdr3_nt: TGTGCCAGCAGCTACGGACGGGGATACGAGCAGTACTTC
cdr3_aa: CASSYGRGYEQYF
d_call: -
clone_size: -
cdr3_length: 13
j_call: TRBJ2-7
v_call: TRBV7-2

cdr3_nt: TGTGCCAGCAGCTTAGCGTTTCAGACGCAGTATTTT
cdr3_aa: CASSLAFQTQYF
d_call: -
clone_size: -
cdr3_length: 12
j_call: TRBJ2-3
v_call: TRBV7-8

cdr3_nt: TGTGCCAGCAGCTTAGGACAGGGGAAGTACGAGCAGTACTTC
cdr3_aa: CASSLGQGKYEQYF
d_call: TRBD1
clone_size: -
cdr3_length: 14
j_call: TRBJ2-7
v_call: TRBV7-2

cdr3_nt: TGTGCCACCAACGTAAGGGACAGGGTTTCACCCCTCCACTTT
cdr3_aa: CATNVRDRVSPLHF
d_call: TRBD1
clone_size: once
cdr3_length: 14
j_call: TRBJ1-6
v_call: TRBV15

cdr3_nt: TGTGCCAGCAGTTACGGGGGGGAACCCTATTCACCCCTCCACTTT
cdr3_aa: CASSYGGEPYSPLHF
d_call: -
clone_size: -
cdr3_length: 15
j_call: TRBJ1-6
v_call: TRBV6-5

cdr3_nt: TGTGCCAGCAGGAGCCTATCCGGGACAGACTATGGCTACACCTTC
cdr3_aa: CASRSLSGTDYGYTF
d_call: TRBD1
clone_size: -
cdr3_length: 15
j_call: TRBJ1-2
v_call: TRBV5-5

cdr3_nt: TGTGCCAGCAGTTTTAACAGGGTTACGCAGTATTTT
cdr3_aa: CASSFNRVTQYF
d_call: -
clone_size: -
cdr3_length: 12
j_call: TRBJ2-3
v_call: TRBV28

cdr3_nt: TGTGCCAGCTCACCAGGACTCTACACAGATACGCAGTATTTT
cdr3_aa: CASSPGLYTDTQYF
d_call: -
clone_size: -
cdr3_length: 14
j_call: TRBJ2-3
v_call: TRBV18

cdr3_nt: TGCGCCAGCAGGGAGGGGGTTCTAGCGGGAGGCCAGGACAATGAGCAGTTCTTC
cdr3_aa: CASREGVLAGGQDNEQFF
d_call: TRBD2
clone_size: -
cdr3_length: 18
j_call: TRBJ2-1
v_call: TRBV5-1

cdr3_nt: TGTGCCAGCAGCCCGACCGGGGGATTAGGTGAAAAACTGTTTTTT
cdr3_aa: CASSPTGGLGEKLFF
d_call: -
clone_size: few
cdr3_length: 15
j_call: TRBJ1-4
v_call: TRBV9

cdr3_nt: TGTGCCAGCAGCTTATGGGGACTAGCGGGAGGCTCGAACACCGGGGAGCTGTTTTTT
cdr3_aa: CASSLWGLAGGSNTGELFF
d_call: TRBD2
clone_size: -
cdr3_length: 19
j_call: TRBJ2-2
v_call: TRBV5-8

cdr3_nt: TGTGCCAGCAGCTTAGGCCCAGCCTCCTACGAGCAGTACTTC
cdr3_aa: CASSLGPASYEQYF
d_call: -
clone_size: -
cdr3_length: 14
j_call: TRBJ2-7
v_call: TRBV11-2

cdr3_nt: TGTGCCAGCAGCCCACGGACTAGCGGGGGGGTCAGCGCCTACGAGCAGTACTTC
cdr3_aa: CASSPRTSGGVSAYEQYF
d_call: TRBD2
clone_size: -
cdr3_length: 18
j_call: TRBJ2-7
v_call: TRBV7-2

cdr3_nt: TGTGCCAGCAGCTTAGATTGGCCTGGGGCCTACGAGCAGTACTTC
cdr3_aa: CASSLDWPGAYEQYF
d_call: -
clone_size: -
cdr3_length: 15
j_call: TRBJ2-7
v_call: TRBV7-9

cdr3_nt: TGCGCCAGCAGTGAGTCGCCACCGGGACAGGGGGCTTTCTTT
cdr3_aa: CASSESPPGQGAFF
d_call: TRBD1
clone_size: -
cdr3_length: 14
j_call: TRBJ1-1
v_call: TRBV10-2

cdr3_nt: TGTGCCAGCAGCCGGGGTGACAGGGGGCTCTACGAGCAGTACTTC
cdr3_aa: CASSRGDRGLYEQYF
d_call: TRBD1
clone_size: -
cdr3_length: 15
j_call: TRBJ2-7
v_call: TRBV5-6

cdr3_nt: TGTGCCAGCAGCGGAGGACAGGGTTTCCACGAGCAGTACTTC
cdr3_aa: CASSGGQGFHEQYF
d_call: TRBD1
clone_size: -
cdr3_length: 14
j_call: TRBJ2-7
v_call: TRBV7-2

cdr3_nt: TGTGCCAGCAGCTTTAGCACAGATACGCAGTATTTT
cdr3_aa: CASSFSTDTQYF
d_call: -
clone_size: -
cdr3_length: 12
j_call: TRBJ2-3
v_call: TRBV5-6

cdr3_nt: TGTGCCAGCAGCCGACTAGCGGGAGATACGCAGTATTTT
cdr3_aa: CASSRLAGDTQYF
d_call: TRBD2
clone_size: -
cdr3_length: 13
j_call: TRBJ2-3
v_call: TRBV7-2

cdr3_nt: TGTGCCAGCACGGACAGAAACATTCAGTACTTC
cdr3_aa: CASTDRNIQYF
d_call: -
clone_size: few
cdr3_length: 11
j_call: TRBJ2-4
v_call: TRBV28

cdr3_nt: TGTGCCAGCAGCGCAGACTCCCGAGGGATCGGGGAGCTGTTTTTT
cdr3_aa: CASSADSRGIGELFF
d_call: -
clone_size: -
cdr3_length: 15
j_call: TRBJ2-2
v_call: TRBV5-4

cdr3_nt: TGTGCCAGCAGTTTCGCGGGACTAGCCTACAATGAGCAGTTCTTC
cdr3_aa: CASSFAGLAYNEQFF
d_call: TRBD2
clone_size: -
cdr3_length: 15
j_call: TRBJ2-1
v_call: TRBV28

cdr3_nt: TGTGCCAGCAGTTTAAACAGCAACTATGGCTACACCTTC
cdr3_aa: CASSLNSNYGYTF
d_call: -
clone_size: few
cdr3_length: 13
j_call: TRBJ1-2
v_call: TRBV27

cdr3_nt: TGTGCCAACAGCCATAATGCAGATACGCAGTATTTT
cdr3_aa: CANSHNADTQYF
d_call: -
clone_size: once
cdr3_length: 12
j_call: TRBJ2-3
v_call: TRBV7-8

cdr3_nt: TGTGCCAGCAGTACGACAGGGGGTATGAATACGCAGTATTTT
cdr3_aa: CASSTTGGMNTQYF
d_call: TRBD1
clone_size: -
cdr3_length: 14
j_call: TRBJ2-3
v_call: TRBV7-6

cdr3_nt: TGTGCCAGCAGCTTAGTTGGGGGCCCCACTGAAGCTTTCTTT
cdr3_aa: CASSLVGGPTEAFF
d_call: -
clone_size: -
cdr3_length: 14
j_call: TRBJ1-1
v_call: TRBV7-9

cdr3_nt: TGTGCCGCCTCTAGTAATAGCGACAATGAGCAGTTCTTC
cdr3_aa: CAASSNSDNEQFF
d_call: -
clone_size: once
cdr3_length: 13
j_call: TRBJ2-1
v_call: TRBV4-2

cdr3_nt: TGTGCCAGCAGACCCCGACAGGGGGACGTGGATACGCAGTATTTT
cdr3_aa: CASRPRQGDVDTQYF
d_call: TRBD1
clone_size: -
cdr3_length: 15
j_call: TRBJ2-3
v_call: TRBV5-8

cdr3_nt: TGCGCCAGCAGCCTGGCCCCGGGACTTGGGGCCAACGTCCTGACTTTC
cdr3_aa: CASSLAPGLGANVLTF
d_call: -
clone_size: -
cdr3_length: 16
j_call: TRBJ2-6
v_call: TRBV5-1

cdr3_nt: TGTGCTAGCAGCTTAGCGGGAAACAATGAGCAGTTCTTC
cdr3_aa: CASSLAGNNEQFF
d_call: TRBD2
clone_size: -
cdr3_length: 13
j_call: TRBJ2-1
v_call: TRBV7-7

cdr3_nt: TGTGCCAGCAGGGATCTCATCACATTCAACACTGAAGCTTTCTTT
cdr3_aa: CASRDLITFNTEAFF
d_call: -
clone_size: -
cdr3_length: 15
j_call: TRBJ1-1
v_call: TRBV7-9

cdr3_nt: TGTGCCAGTAGATTCACAGTGAGTGGTCGTACCGGGGAGCTGTTTTTT
cdr3_aa: CASRFTVSGRTGELFF
d_call: -
clone_size: few
cdr3_length: 16
j_call: TRBJ2-2
v_call: TRBV19

cdr3_nt: TGTGCCAGCAGCTTATCGGGGGGACTAGCGGGAGGCGGCCACTACGAGCAGTACTTC
cdr3_aa: CASSLSGGLAGGGHYEQYF
d_call: TRBD2
clone_size: -
cdr3_length: 19
j_call: TRBJ2-7
v_call: TRBV11-2

cdr3_nt: TGTGCCAGTAGTATAGAAGAACTAGGAGATGAAAAACTGTTTTTT
cdr3_aa: CASSIEELGDEKLFF
d_call: -
clone_size: -
cdr3_length: 15
j_call: TRBJ1-4
v_call: TRBV19

cdr3_nt: TGTGCCAGCTCACCAGAGGGCGGGAGGGCCGGTGAGCAGTACTTC
cdr3_aa: CASSPEGGRAGEQYF
d_call: TRBD2
clone_size: once
cdr3_length: 15
j_call: TRBJ2-7
v_call: TRBV18

cdr3_nt: TGTGCCAGCAGCCGGGGACAGGGTGGATATCAGCCCCAGCATTTT
cdr3_aa: CASSRGQGGYQPQHF
d_call: TRBD1
clone_size: -
cdr3_length: 15
j_call: TRBJ1-5
v_call: TRBV27

cdr3_nt: TGTGCCAGCAGCCAACAACGGCACGGGACAGCCACAGATACGCAGTATTTT
cdr3_aa: CASSQQRHGTATDTQYF
d_call: TRBD1
clone_size: -
cdr3_length: 17
j_call: TRBJ2-3
v_call: TRBV14

cdr3_nt: TGTGCTAGCAGCTTAGAGGCGGGTTCCGGGGAGCTGTTTTTT
cdr3_aa: CASSLEAGSGELFF
d_call: -
clone_size: -
cdr3_length: 14
j_call: TRBJ2-2
v_call: TRBV7-7

cdr3_nt: TGCGCCAGCAGCCAAGACCGGGACCGACGGGGGCAGTTCTTC
cdr3_aa: CASSQDRDRRGQFF
d_call: -
clone_size: -
cdr3_length: 14
j_call: TRBJ2-1
v_call: TRBV4-1